This T cell receptor beta chain stems from a study of response to subunit inactivated influenza vaccine (dated by TCRdb to 2017 to 2018). With regard to the full study: The study used deep quantitative T cell receptor repertoire profiling to track responses to a trivalent subunit inactivated influenza vaccine. Overall study outcomes, separate from this receptor: The authors suggested that each seasonal influenza vaccination may recruit only a limited number of new T cells.

Library preparation employed RT-PCR. The sequencing machine was an Illumina HiSeq 2500. Through fastp at Q25 and MiXCR, TCRdb rebuilt clones from the public reads, retaining in-frame beta chains. Each entry merges the rows of one CDR3 protein and shows their most common DNA and genes. In this sample the table shows some 570,000 distinct CDR3 sequences, 11% of which occur a single time. Together, the top ten hold approximately 10% of the sample. Per the germline V gene (reference sequence), SSHAT is the CDR1 and FNYEAQ is the CDR2. The CDR3 numbers 14 residues from cysteine through phenylalanine. The sequence is cut down to CDR3 DNA, 42 bases in frame from base 1. This clonotype showed up just a few times. What antigen it recognizes has not been identified. At one boundary the junction diverges from the germline segment, which might be a read error. These sequences were also reported in another study, on T cells expressing NK-cell markers. As the second publication notes: The TCR beta cDNA libraries were made using 5'RACE template switching, a step that added both a universal primer site and unique molecular identifiers. In sorted CD3+CD56+NKG2C+, CD3+CD56+NKG2C- and CD3+CD56-NKG2C+ T-cell subsets from several donors, TCR beta-chain repertoires were profiled. Seven of the eight sequenced donors were HCMV-seropositive and one was HCMV-seronegative. In several experiments an anti-gammadeltaTCR antibody was added to restrict sorting to alphabetaTCR-expressing T cells. For roughly six donors, the dominant CD3+CD56+NKG2C+ clonotypes were among the top 10 CD8+ clonotypes and accounted for about 1.0-8% of CD8+ T cells. Those dominant clonotypes were again the most abundant among CD3+CD56-NKG2C+ cells in a handful of donors, at about 25-60.1%. Whether the expanded NKG2C-expressing T cell clones were specific for HCMV antigens remained unclear. The study sequenced eight donors, all healthy volunteers chosen at random: three men and five women. A commercial ELISA kit detecting HCMV-specific IgG in serum was used to determine HCMV serostatus. Peripheral blood mononuclear cells were isolated from blood by Ficoll density gradient centrifugation. For about 6 donors, unsorted PBMC were also used to sequence bulk peripheral blood T-cell repertoires. cDNA synthesis was primed from the TCR beta constant segment, followed by two successive PCR amplification steps. The libraries were sequenced on Illumina HiSeq 2000/2500, MiSeq or NextSeq, producing 2 x 150 bp reads. Reads were demultiplexed and grouped by UMI with MIGEC, and clonotypes were assembled and quantified with MiTCR. To exclude erroneous sequences, only TCR cDNA sequences supported by at least two reads were retained. The tcR package was used for downstream repertoire analysis, and clonotypes were matched across fractions by CDR3 nucleotide sequence plus V segment. VDJmatch was used to annotate antigen specificity against VDJdb, with one amino acid substitution allowed in CDR3.

The clonotype comes from a man aged 45-65 years who received an inactivated influenza vaccine. Donor details come from another sample of the same person, matched by shared clones. Sequences were derived from PBMCs from blood, sampled on the day of vaccination. The chain is assembled from TRBV7-7 and TRBJ2-2; too little of a D gene remains to name it. For the CDR3, the sequence is CASSYDLNTGELFF. The sequence in DNA is TGTGCTAGCAGCTATGACCTTAACACCGGGGAGCTGTTTTTT.